These 27 T cell receptor beta chains came from one sample sequenced in a study of OX40 agonist ivuxolimab in advanced cancers. Generated by immunoSEQ multiplex PCR, the TCRdb table keeps only in-frame clones and is missing some. The table records approximately 70,000 clones, 75% to 85% of them present only once. This specimen was CD4+ or CD8+ T cells sorted from blood, taken in a trial of the OX40 agonist ivuxolimab. These receptors came from an adult with an advanced solid tumor such as melanoma, head and neck, liver or kidney cancer.

The chain employs TRBV9 and TRBJ2-1, with 8 positions matching TRBD2. After removal of 1 base from V and 9 bases from J, the junction contained 12 bases not matched to a gene. Germline values: CDR1 SGDLS, CDR2 YYNGEE. CDR3 size: 16 residues. CDR3 sequence reads: CASSVIPGTRTSEQFF. CDR3 DNA: TGTGCCAGCAGCGTAATCCCCGGGACTAGGACGTCTGAGCAGTTCTTC.

The chain uses TRBV11-2 and TRBJ1-2; a possible D gene is TRBD1 (5 bases). Trimming cost V 5 bases and J 2 bases, with 12 bases left between them. The CDR3 loop spans 14 amino acids. The germline V gene encodes CDR1 SGHAT and CDR2 FQNNGV. For the CDR3, the DNA is TGTGCCAGCAGCCAAGGGACGGTAAACTATGGCTACACCTTC. Its translation is CASSQGTVNYGYTF.

The table lists this clone with a count of one. The V and J genes are TRBV19 and TRBJ2-6; D is unclear. The germline V gene encodes CDR1 LNHDA and CDR2 SQIVND (reference sequence). The CDR3 is 17 residues long. The germline V and J ends were trimmed by 7 bases and 0 bases, with 16 bases remaining between them. As DNA, the CDR3 is TGTGCCAGTACCCCCAGCCCGGGCATCTCTGGGGCCAACGTCCTGACTTTC. Translation: CASTPSPGISGANVLTF.

The chain joins TRBV7-8 to TRBJ1-5; perhaps TRBD1 as D (6 bases). Germline-derived CDR1 and CDR2 are SGHVS and FQNEAQ. The CDR3 has 14 residues. Trimming shortened V by 4 bases and J by 9 bases, and 16 bases separated the two germline ends. DNA of the CDR3: TGTGCCAGCAGCTCCGACAGGCAAAAACGGCCCCAGCATTTT. Residues: CASSSDRQKRPQHF.

The chain employs TRBV19 and TRBJ1-6; no reliable D call. Trimming pared 0 bases from V and 0 bases from J, leaving 9 bases between. The germline V gene encodes CDR1 LNHDA and CDR2 SQIVND (reference sequence). This CDR3 has 17 residues. The CDR3 nucleotides read TGTGCCAGTAGTATAGAAGCGGTTAGCTCCTATAATTCACCCCTCCACTTT. It yields the protein CASSIEAVSSYNSPLHF.

The chain links TRBV5-5 to TRBJ2-7, with D possibly being TRBD1 or TRBD2 (5 bases each). The germline gives CDR1 SGHKS, CDR2 YYEKEE (reference sequence). This CDR3 has 12 amino acids. The V gene lost 3 bases and the J gene lost 4 bases, with 8 bases spanning the gap. CDR3 DNA sequence: TGTGCCAGCAGCTGGGACGTATACGAGCAGTACTTC. This encodes CASSWDVYEQYF.

This chain joins TRBV7-9 and TRBJ2-2, with D possibly matching TRBD1 (6 bases). Per the germline V gene, CDR1 is SEHNR and CDR2 is FQNEAQ (reference sequence). This CDR3 region has 16 residues. V lost 6 bases and J 1 base, leaving 15 bases between the germline ends. Here the CDR3 DNA reads TGTGCCAGCAGTTCGGGGACATGGAGGAACACCGGGGAGCTGTTTTTT. This encodes CASSSGTWRNTGELFF.

The chain links TRBV6-6 to TRBJ1-2; 8 bases agree with TRBD1. J was trimmed by 5 bases and V by 6 bases; bases with no gene match: 8. CDR3 length: 14 amino acids. The germline V gene encodes CDR1 MNHNY and CDR2 SVGAGI (reference sequence). The CDR3 reads CASRQGQGSYGYTF. Written as DNA, the CDR3 is TGTGCCAGCAGGCAAGGACAGGGTTCTTATGGCTACACCTTC.

The V call is TRBV18, the J call TRBJ2-4; D gene ambiguous. This CDR3 has 11 residues. The V end was cut by 3 bases, the J end by 6 bases, with 3 bases between. Germline V CDR1 and CDR2: KGHSH, LQKENI. CDR3 DNA: TGTGCCAGCTCACCGAGAAACATTCAGTACTTC. It specifies CASSPRNIQYF.

The chain links TRBV19 to TRBJ1-2; the D is unclear. The germline V gene has CDR1 LNHDA and CDR2 SQIVND (reference sequence). There are 12 residues in the CDR3. V shed 7 bases and J shed 1 base, with 7 bases lying between them. The CDR3 DNA is TGTGCCAGTAACGAGGTTAACTATGGCTACACCTTC. Residues: CASNEVNYGYTF.

The chain combines TRBV4-2 with TRBJ2-1; 14 bases align to TRBD2. J gave up 5 bases and V 4 bases, and 10 bases lay outside the gene matches. CDR1 LGHNA and CDR2 YNFKEQ come from the germline V gene. The length of the CDR3 is 18 residues. The CDR3 coding sequence is TGTGCCAGCAGCCGTCACCCGGGACTAGCGGGGGCAGACAATGAGCAGTTCTTC. It is translated as CASSRHPGLAGADNEQFF.

This chain joins TRBV19 and TRBJ1-5; D remains unclear. The germline V gene encodes CDR1 LNHDA and CDR2 SQIVND (reference sequence). The CDR3 runs 15 residues. V lost 5 bases and J lost 1, with 12 bases in between. The CDR3 nucleotides read TGTGCCAGTAGTCTCGGTTTAACAAGCAATCAGCCCCAGCATTTT. Translating it yields CASSLGLTSNQPQHF. The full variable domain, its missing parts supplied by reference TRBV19 and TRBJ1-5, is DGGITQSPKYLFRKEGQNVTLSCEQNLNHDAMYWYRQDPGQGLRLIYYSQIVNDFQKGDIAEGYSVSREKKESFPLTVTSAQKNPTAFYLCASSLGLTSNQPQHFGDGTRLSIL.

The genes are TRBV6-5 and TRBJ2-4; either TRBD1 or TRBD2 may supply D (6 bases each). The CDR3 length is 13 residues. In germline, CDR1 is MNHEY, CDR2 SVGAGI. V was shortened by 4 bases and J by 6 bases, with 10 bases between the two germline ends. The CDR3 sequence: CASSFGGRNIQYF. CDR3 bases: TGTGCCAGCAGTTTCGGGGGCAGAAACATTCAGTACTTC.

The rearrangement joins TRBV29-1 to TRBJ1-2, with a weak D call TRBD1 (5 bases). Germline values: CDR1 SQVTM, CDR2 ANQGSEA. V gave up 4 bases and J gave up 0 bases, with 15 bases separating them. The CDR3 covers 15 residues. CDR3 sequence: CSVGPPTGTNYGYTF. The CDR3 DNA sequence: TGCAGCGTTGGCCCCCCCACAGGTACTAACTATGGCTACACCTTC.

The rearrangement links TRBV19 to TRBJ2-5, with 8 bases fitting TRBD2. The CDR3 is 14 amino acids. Germline assignment: CDR1 LNHDA and CDR2 SQIVND (reference sequence). V shed 6 bases, J shed 5 bases, and the junction held 8 bases outside the gene matches. The CDR3 sequence is CASRPTGGRETQYF. Written as DNA, the CDR3 is TGTGCCAGTAGGCCGACGGGGGGGCGGGAGACCCAGTACTTC. The variable domain in full, completed from reference TRBV19 and TRBJ2-5, reads DGGITQSPKYLFRKEGQNVTLSCEQNLNHDAMYWYRQDPGQGLRLIYYSQIVNDFQKGDIAEGYSVSREKKESFPLTVTSAQKNPTAFYLCASRPTGGRETQYFGPGTRLLVL.

The chain recombines TRBV9 with TRBJ2-7, with 10 positions matching TRBD2. CDR1 SGDLS and CDR2 YYNGEE come from the germline V gene. Germline trimming cut 4 bases from V and 4 bases from J; bases unmatched to any gene: 11. The CDR3 runs to 16 residues. DNA for the CDR3: TGTGCCAGCAGCCCAGAAAGCGGGGGGGCCAGGTACGAGCAGTACTTC. It specifies CASSPESGGARYEQYF.

The chain is built from TRBV14 and TRBJ2-1; D is ambiguous. The V end lost 1 base, the J end lost 8 bases, and 3 bases lay between the germline ends. The germline CDR1 and CDR2 sequences are SGHDN and FVKESK. The CDR3 is made up of 11 amino acids. The CDR3 reads CASSQGDEQFF. CDR3 DNA: TGTGCCAGCAGCCAAGGGGATGAGCAGTTCTTC.

The gene calls are TRBV29-1 and TRBJ1-2; D is unresolved. V was cut by 7 bases and J by 6 bases, with 15 bases left in between. CDR1 SQVTM and CDR2 ANQGSEA come from the germline V gene. The CDR3 is 12 residues long. CDR3 bases: TGCAGCGATCTCCCGAGCAATAATGGCTACACCTTC. This gives the protein CSDLPSNNGYTF.

The rearrangement links TRBV11-2 to TRBJ1-1; D ambiguous. The V gene lost 5 bases and the J gene lost 3 bases, with 4 bases spanning the gap. The CDR3 runs 11 residues. Germline V gives CDR1 SGHAT, CDR2 FQNNGV. CDR3 residues: CASSLHTEAFF. CDR3 DNA sequence: TGTGCCAGCAGCCTGCACACTGAAGCTTTCTTT.

The chain carries TRBV11-2 and TRBJ2-5; D tentatively fits TRBD1 or TRBD2 (5 bases each). Germline-derived CDR1 and CDR2 are SGHAT and FQNNGV. Trimming shortened V by 1 base and J by 6 bases, and 15 bases separated the two germline ends. This CDR3 spans 15 amino acids. CDR3 nucleotide sequence: TGTGCCAGCAGCTTAGTCGGGGTCAGGGTCAAGACCCAGTACTTC. Translating it yields CASSLVGVRVKTQYF.

This chain links TRBV19 with TRBJ2-2; a weak D match, TRBD2 (6 bases). Germline V gives CDR1 LNHDA, CDR2 SQIVND (reference sequence). Trimming took 1 base from V and 4 from J, leaving 13 bases between them. The CDR3 contains 16 residues. Here the CDR3 DNA reads TGTGCCAGTAGTATAGGGGCAGGGAGGAGCACCGGGGAGCTGTTTTTT. Translated, it gives CASSIGAGRSTGELFF.

The V gene is TRBV11-2, the J gene TRBJ2-1; 7 bases match TRBD2. V lost 5 bases, J lost 9 bases, and 13 bases stayed unmatched. The CDR3 has 15 amino acids. Looked up from germline, CDR1 is SGHAT and CDR2 is FQNNGV. The CDR3 DNA reads as TGTGCCAGCAGCCGCGGAGCGGGGACGCACGTTGAGCAGTTCTTC. Its protein product is CASSRGAGTHVEQFF. The full variable domain, completed using reference TRBV11-2 and TRBJ2-1, is EAGVAQSPRYKIIEKRQSVAFWCNPISGHATLYWYQQILGQGPKLLIQFQNNGVVDDSQLPKDRFSAERLKGVDSTLKIQPAKLEDSAVYLCASSRGAGTHVEQFFGPGTRLTVL.

The rearrangement joins TRBV6-5 to TRBJ2-7; D gene uncertain. With 0 bases removed from V and 0 bases from J, the gap between germline ends came to 9 bases. Germline loops: CDR1 MNHEY, CDR2 SVGAGI. The CDR3 consists of 15 residues. The CDR3 nucleotides read TGTGCCAGCAGTTACTCGCTTACGGGCTCCTACGAGCAGTACTTC. This translates into CASSYSLTGSYEQYF.

This chain uses TRBV5-4 with TRBJ2-7; D uncertain. The CDR3 covers 13 residues. The germline V and J ends were trimmed by 2 bases and 4 bases, with 10 bases remaining between them. Germline CDR1 SGHNT, CDR2 YYREEE (reference sequence). The CDR3 is CASSFSQEYEQYF. The CDR3 DNA is TGTGCCAGCAGCTTTTCGCAGGAGTACGAGCAGTACTTC.

The genes are TRBV5-1 and TRBJ2-1; TRBD2 agrees at 7 bases. V shed 4 bases and J 7 bases; nucleotides not matched to a gene: 11. The germline gives CDR1 SGHRS, CDR2 YFSETQ. The CDR3 sequence is 15 residues long. CDR3 sequence reads: CASSQLERGLNEQFF. CDR3 nucleotide sequence: TGCGCCAGCAGCCAGTTGGAGCGGGGTTTGAATGAGCAGTTCTTC.

This chain uses TRBV5-6 with TRBJ2-7; 9 positions match TRBD1. Germline values: CDR1 SGHDT, CDR2 YYEEEE. V dropped 4 bases and J dropped 1; count of bases not matched to a gene: 6. This CDR3 region has 15 residues. CDR3 amino acids: CASSPVGQGSYEQYF. For the CDR3, the DNA is TGTGCCAGCAGCCCCGTGGGACAGGGTTCCTACGAGCAGTACTTC.

V gene TRBV19 combines with J gene TRBJ1-2; 9 bases are shared with TRBD1. Germline lookup yields CDR1 LNHDA and CDR2 SQIVND (reference sequence). The CDR3 extends over 15 amino acids. V lost 7 bases and J lost 4; bases outside the gene matches: 10. CDR3 sequence: CASTRGTGTFYGYTF. CDR3 nucleotide sequence: TGTGCCAGTACCCGCGGGACAGGGACATTCTATGGCTACACCTTC.